The text below deals with one T cell receptor beta chain. Authors' analysis steps: How many nucleated cells were present was estimated from reference gene primer amplification. TCRdb keeps only in-frame clones here, not all; method: immunoSEQ multiplex PCR. V, J and clone size were drawn from that table, and D and trimming were deduced from the DNA. In the table there are about 140,000 clones, almost 80% of which are singletons. Ages ranged from about 18 to 89 years, with residence in 24 US areas. In assigning cohorts, the study relied on participant-reported clinical history. This sample was included in a study of blood T cell repertoires in COVID-19. Across the study: T cells, B-cell-depleted T cells, or PBMCs supplied cDNA or gDNA.

The CDR3 contains 13 residues. With 6 bases removed from V and 1 base from J, the gap between germline ends came to 11 bases. Germline-derived CDR1 and CDR2 are SQVTM and ANQGSEA. This receptor was taken from a woman aged 45-65 years who had recovered from COVID-19. This rearrangement joins TRBV29-1 to TRBJ2-3; D is ambiguous. The sample comprised PBMCs or T cells enriched from blood (not recorded which). This chain's CDR3 is CSVLGVGTDTQYF. DNA of the CDR3: TGCAGCGTCCTAGGTGTTGGCACAGATACGCAGTATTTT.